This T cell receptor (beta chain) was sequenced in a study of blood T cell repertoires in COVID-19. The wider study: Material from acute and convalescent COVID-19 was sourced from the United States, Italy and Spain. PBMCs, B-cell-depleted T cells, or T cells were the source of the cDNA or gDNA that made up the material.

Source study methods: Estimated nucleated cell counts came from reference gene primer amplification. The repertoire was sequenced with immunoSEQ multiplex PCR; TCRdb's copy has only in-frame clones and lacks some. That table furnishes V, J and clone size, whereas the DNA furnished D and trimming. The repertoire includes some 140,000 clones, less than 90% of them detected once, and 1.4% sits in the top ten. This clone was found once. The same CDR3 also results from other DNA sequences found in this sample. Germline-derived CDR1 and CDR2 are SGHRS and YFSETQ. The CDR3 is 14 residues long. V lost 4 bases and J lost 3, with 11 bases in between.

The sequenced material came from peripheral blood. This receptor was identified in a man aged 55 to 70 with acute or convalescent COVID-19. The chain couples TRBV5-1 to TRBJ1-3, with D unclear. The CDR3 is CASSPVGSGNTIYF. CDR3 in DNA: TGCGCCAGCAGCCCGGTGGGCAGTGGAAACACCATATATTTT.